This TCR beta chain was captured in a study of T cell changes during pregnancy in multiple sclerosis. Method: immunoSEQ multiplex PCR; TCRdb's copy keeps in-frame clones and lacks some. The sample yields about 50,000 clones, about nine tenths seen once. Germline CDR1 and CDR2: SNHLY and FYNNEI. J gave up 1 base and V 7 bases, and 9 bases lay outside the gene matches. The CDR3 covers 15 residues. The rearrangement uses TRBV2 and TRBJ2-7; 8 nucleotides agree with TRBD1. This receptor was identified in a female donor in good health, enrolled as a control in a pregnancy study. Source: CD4+ T cells from peripheral blood mononuclear cells, taken after pregnancy. CDR3: CASKTRTGNSYEQYF. The CDR3 DNA follows: TGTGCCAGCAAGACCCGGACAGGGAATTCCTACGAGCAGTACTTC.